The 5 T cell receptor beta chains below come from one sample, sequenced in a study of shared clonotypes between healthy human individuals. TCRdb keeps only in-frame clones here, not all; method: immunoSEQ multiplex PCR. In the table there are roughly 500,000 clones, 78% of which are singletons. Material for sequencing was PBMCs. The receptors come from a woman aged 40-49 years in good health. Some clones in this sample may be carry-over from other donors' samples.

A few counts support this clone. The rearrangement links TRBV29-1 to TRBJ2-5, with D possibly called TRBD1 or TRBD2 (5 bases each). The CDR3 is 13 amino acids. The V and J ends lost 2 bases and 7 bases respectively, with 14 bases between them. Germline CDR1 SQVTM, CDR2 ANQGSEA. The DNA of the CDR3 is TGCAGCGTTGAAACGGGACGGTGGGGGACCCAGTACTTC. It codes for CSVETGRWGTQYF.

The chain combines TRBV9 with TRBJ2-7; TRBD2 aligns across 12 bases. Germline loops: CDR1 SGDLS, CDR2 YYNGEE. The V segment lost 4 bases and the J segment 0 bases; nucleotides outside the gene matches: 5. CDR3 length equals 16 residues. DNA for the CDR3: TGTGCCAGCAGCTCAGGGACTAGCGGGTTCTCCTACGAGCAGTACTTC. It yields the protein CASSSGTSGFSYEQYF.

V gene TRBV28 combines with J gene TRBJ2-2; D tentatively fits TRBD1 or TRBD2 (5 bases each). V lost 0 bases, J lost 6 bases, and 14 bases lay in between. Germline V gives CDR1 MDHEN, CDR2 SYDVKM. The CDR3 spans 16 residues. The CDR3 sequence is CASSLWDLLGAGELFF. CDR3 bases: TGTGCCAGCAGTTTATGGGACTTATTGGGGGCCGGGGAGCTGTTTTTT.

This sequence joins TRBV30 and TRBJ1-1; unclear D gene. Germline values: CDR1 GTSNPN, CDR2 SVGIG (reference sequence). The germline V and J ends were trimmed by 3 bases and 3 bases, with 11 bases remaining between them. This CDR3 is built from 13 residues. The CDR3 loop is CAWRSTGHTEAFF. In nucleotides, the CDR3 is TGTGCCTGGAGGTCCACTGGGCACACTGAAGCTTTCTTT.

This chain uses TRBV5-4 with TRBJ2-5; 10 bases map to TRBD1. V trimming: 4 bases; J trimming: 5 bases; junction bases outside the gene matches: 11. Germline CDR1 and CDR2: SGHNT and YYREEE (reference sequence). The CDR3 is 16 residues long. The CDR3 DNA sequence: TGTGCCAGCAGCGGGCACGGGACAGGGGAGACGGAGACCCAGTACTTC. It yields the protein CASSGHGTGETETQYF.